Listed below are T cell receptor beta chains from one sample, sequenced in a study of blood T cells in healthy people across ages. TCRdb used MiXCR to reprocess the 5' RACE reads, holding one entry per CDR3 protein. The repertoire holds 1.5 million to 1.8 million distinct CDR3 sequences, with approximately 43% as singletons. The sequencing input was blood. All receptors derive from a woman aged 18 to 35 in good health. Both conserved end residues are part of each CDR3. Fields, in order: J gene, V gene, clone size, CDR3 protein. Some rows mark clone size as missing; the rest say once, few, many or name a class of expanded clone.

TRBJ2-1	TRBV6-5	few	CASSYGVAGVSEQFF
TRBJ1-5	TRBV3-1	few	CASSHSDSINQPQHF
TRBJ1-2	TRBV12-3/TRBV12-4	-	CASSLGPAGTGSYGYTF
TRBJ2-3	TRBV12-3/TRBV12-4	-	CASRRTYLVRTDTQYF
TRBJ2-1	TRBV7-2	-	CASSINSGGARNEQFF
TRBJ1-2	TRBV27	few	CASSLYTGTGANYGYTF
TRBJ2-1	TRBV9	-	CASSFDSYTEQFF
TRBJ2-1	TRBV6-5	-	CASSYSGLLYNERYF
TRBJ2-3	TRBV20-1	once	CSALATSGGPDTQYF
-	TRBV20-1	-	CSARFQGYEQYF
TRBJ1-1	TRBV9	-	CASSVAGQAYMNTEAFF
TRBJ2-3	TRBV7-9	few	CASSLTLAGPSTDTQYF
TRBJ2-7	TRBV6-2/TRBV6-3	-	CASSYALDSSYEQYF
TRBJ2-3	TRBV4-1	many	CASSLMTSGGLDTQYF
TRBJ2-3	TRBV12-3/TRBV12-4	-	CASSLGRLGLPRYF
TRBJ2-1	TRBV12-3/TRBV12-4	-	CASKASGMNEQFF
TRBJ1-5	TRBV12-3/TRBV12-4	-	CASSRGGYSNQPQHF
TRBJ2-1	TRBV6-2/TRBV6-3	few	CASRTSGNYNEQFF
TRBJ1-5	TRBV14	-	CASSQEVGLTQHF
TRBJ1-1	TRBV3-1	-	CASSQARAFTEAFF
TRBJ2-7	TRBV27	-	CASSVTGDYEQYF
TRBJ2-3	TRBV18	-	CASSPDLARGDTQYF
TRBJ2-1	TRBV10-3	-	CALEAGSYNEQFF
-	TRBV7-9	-	CASSPNGGETQYF
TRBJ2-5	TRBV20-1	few	CSARDRFQETQYF
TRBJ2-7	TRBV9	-	CASSLGLAGGSSYNEQYF
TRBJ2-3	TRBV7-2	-	CASSAARRGSTDTQYF
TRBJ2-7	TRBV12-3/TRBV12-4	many	CASSSASYEQYF
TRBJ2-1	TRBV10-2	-	CASSDRDFSEQFF
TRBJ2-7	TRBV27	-	CASSYNGWEQYF
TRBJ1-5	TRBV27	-	CAGNRQGSNQPQHF
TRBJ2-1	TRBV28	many	CASSLSAGGWNEQFF
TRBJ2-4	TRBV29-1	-	CSVVRSGEREQYF
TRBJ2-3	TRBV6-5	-	CASSYSNARLSIDTQYF
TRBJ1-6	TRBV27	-	CASSSWGGDPLNSPLHF
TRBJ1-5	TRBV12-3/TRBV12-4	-	CASSLGGEGGPQHF
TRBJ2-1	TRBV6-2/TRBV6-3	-	CASTPSRDNEQFF
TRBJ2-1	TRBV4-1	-	CASSPGGLYYNEQFF